The present TCR beta chain was sequenced within a study of PD-L1 blockade in urothelial cancer. Clones were read by immunoSEQ multiplex PCR, and TCRdb kept only the in-frame ones, dropping some. The sample lists roughly 120,000 clones; around nine tenths were seen once. The CDR3 extends over 18 amino acids. Germline V CDR1 and CDR2: MDHEN, SYDVKM. The ends were cut back, 7 bases at V and 1 base at J, with 23 bases in the middle. This clone was picked up a small number of times. Described time point: peripheral blood 6 weeks after treatment start. The sequence was obtained from a man between 60 and 75 years old with urothelial cancer. The J gene is TRBJ1-5, the V gene TRBV28; D is possibly TRBD1 (5 bases). This specimen was PBMCs, taken around atezolizumab (anti-PD-L1) treatment. The DNA for the CDR3 is TGTGCCAGCAACCAACTAGGGAGGGGATGGGGAAGCAATCAGCCCCAGCATTTT. The encoded protein is CASNQLGRGWGSNQPQHF.